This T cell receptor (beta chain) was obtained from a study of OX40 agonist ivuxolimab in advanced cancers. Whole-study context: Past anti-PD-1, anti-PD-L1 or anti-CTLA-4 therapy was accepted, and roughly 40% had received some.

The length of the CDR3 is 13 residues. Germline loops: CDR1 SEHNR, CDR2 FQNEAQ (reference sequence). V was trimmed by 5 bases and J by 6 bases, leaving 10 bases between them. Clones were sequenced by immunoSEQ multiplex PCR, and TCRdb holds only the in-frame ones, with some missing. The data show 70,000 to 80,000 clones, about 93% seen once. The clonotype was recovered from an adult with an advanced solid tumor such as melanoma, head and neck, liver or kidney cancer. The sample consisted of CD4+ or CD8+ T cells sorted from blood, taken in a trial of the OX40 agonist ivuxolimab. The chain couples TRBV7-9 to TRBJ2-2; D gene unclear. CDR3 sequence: CASSQKGAGELFF. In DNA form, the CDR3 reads TGTGCCAGCAGCCAAAAGGGCGCCGGGGAGCTGTTTTTT.